One sample yielded the 19 T cell receptor beta chains listed below, sequenced in a study of PD-1 blockade in classical Hodgkin lymphoma. As for time point: cycle 4 day 1 (C4D1), after more than 5 weeks of nivolumab. There was relapse after autologous stem cell transplantation in every patient, and there was variation in brentuximab vedotin exposure. Assay used: immunoSEQ multiplex PCR; TCRdb lists only in-frame clones, some missing. This sample yields tens of thousands of clones, of which approximately 80% are seen a single time; under 20% belongs to the top ten. Sequenced material: peripheral blood mononuclear cells (PBMCs), taken before the fourth cycle of nivolumab. Receptors were obtained from a human donor with classical Hodgkin lymphoma.

The V gene is TRBV7-3, the J gene TRBJ2-3, with D perhaps matching TRBD1 or TRBD2 (5 bases each). The CDR3 is made up of 13 amino acids. V shed 2 bases and J shed 5 bases, with 8 bases lying between them. Germline V gene lookup returns CDR1 SGHTA and CDR2 FQGTGA. CDR3 nucleotides: TGTGCCAGCAGCTTACAGGGAGTAGATACGCAGTATTTT. This codes for CASSLQGVDTQYF.

This clone was seen once. This rearrangement joins TRBV27 to TRBJ2-1; 10 bases agree with TRBD2. Trimming cost V 8 bases and J 3 bases; bases outside gene matches: 4. The CDR3 spans 14 residues. From germline, CDR1 is MNHEY and CDR2 SMNVEV (reference sequence). The CDR3 DNA sequence: TGTGCCAGCCGGAGGACTAGCGGCTACAATGAGCAGTTCTTC. Translation: CASRRTSGYNEQFF.

This chain connects TRBV10-3 to TRBJ1-6; no firm D call. The CDR3 is 14 amino acids. V lost 2 bases, J lost 5 bases, and 7 bases lay in between. Germline V gene sequence: CDR1 ENHRY, CDR2 SYGVKD. The CDR3 sequence is CAISEGDDNSPLHF. Here the CDR3 DNA reads TGTGCCATCAGTGAGGGGGATGATAATTCACCCCTCCACTTT.

This chain joins TRBV28 and TRBJ2-7; 7 bases match TRBD1. V dropped 5 bases and J dropped 6; count of bases not matched to a gene: 1. Germline CDR1 and CDR2: MDHEN and SYDVKM. The CDR3 consists of 11 residues. The CDR3 coding sequence is TGTGCCAGCAGTGACAGGGCCGAGCAGTACTTC. Amino acid sequence: CASSDRAEQYF. Full variable domain (rest looked up from reference TRBV28 and TRBJ2-7): DVKVTQSSRYLVKRTGEKVFLECVQDMDHENMFWYRQDPGLGLRLIYFSYDVKMKEKGDIPEGYSVSREKKERFSLILESASTNQTSMYLCASSDRAEQYFGPGTRLTVT.

This chain links TRBV4-1 with TRBJ1-2; 8 nucleotides match TRBD1. The CDR3 covers 13 residues. The germline gives CDR1 MGHRA, CDR2 YSYEKL. V lost 1 base and J lost 7; bases outside the gene matches: 2. CDR3 region: CASSQGTGSGYTF. The CDR3 DNA reads as TGCGCCAGCAGCCAAGGGACAGGGTCTGGCTACACCTTC.

This rearrangement joins TRBV6-5 to TRBJ2-3; D not certain. This CDR3 contains 14 residues. The germline V gene encodes CDR1 MNHEY and CDR2 SVGAGI. V dropped 0 bases and J dropped 3 bases, with 7 bases sitting between them. CDR3 region: CASSYSLGTDTQYF. CDR3 nucleotide sequence: TGTGCCAGCAGTTACTCGTTGGGTACAGATACGCAGTATTTT.

In its sample, this clone was seen once. The chain uses TRBV29-1 and TRBJ1-2; no reliable D call. The length of the CDR3 is 11 residues. Germline CDR1 reads SQVTM; CDR2 reads ANQGSEA. V lost 7 bases, J lost 2 bases, and 8 bases lay in between. The chain's CDR3 is CSAGRNYGYTF. CDR3 bases: TGCAGCGCGGGCAGGAACTATGGCTACACCTTC.

The gene calls are TRBV7-9 and TRBJ1-3, with D possibly being TRBD1 (6 bases). Per germline, CDR1 SEHNR and CDR2 FQNEAQ (reference sequence). CDR3 length equals 16 residues. V lost 5 bases and J 9 bases, leaving 23 bases between the germline ends. CDR3 in DNA: TGTGCCAGCAGCCCTATCCCCGGGGCAGGGGCGCGCACCATATATTTT. The encoded protein is CASSPIPGAGARTIYF.

This clone was observed a handful of times. This rearrangement joins TRBV11-1 to TRBJ2-1; TRBD2 matches at 9 bases. Germline lookup yields CDR1 SGHAT and CDR2 FQDESV (reference sequence). This CDR3 region has 17 residues. V shed 3 bases, J shed 3 bases, and the junction held 9 bases outside the gene matches. Written as DNA, the CDR3 is TGTGCCAGCAGCTTCCCCTATAGCGGGGGAGTCTACAATGAGCAGTTCTTC. Translating it yields CASSFPYSGGVYNEQFF.

This chain uses TRBV5-4 with TRBJ2-5; a possible D gene is TRBD1 (6 bases). Germline CDR1 SGHNT, CDR2 YYREEE (reference sequence). The CDR3 totals 14 residues. Trimming stripped 4 bases from V and 0 bases from J, with 10 bases between. In nucleotides, the CDR3 is TGTGCCAGCAGCCAGGGGAACTACCAAGAGACCCAGTACTTC. Encoded protein: CASSQGNYQETQYF.

In its sample, this clone was seen a few times. The chain is built from TRBV29-1 and TRBJ1-1; no reliable D call. The germline gives CDR1 SQVTM, CDR2 ANQGSEA. Trimming shortened V by 8 bases and J by 5 bases, and 18 bases separated the two germline ends. The CDR3 loop spans 13 amino acids. The chain's CDR3 is CSSPSPGSTEAFF. DNA for the CDR3: TGCAGCTCTCCTTCCCCGGGGTCGACTGAAGCTTTCTTT.

The chain employs TRBV29-1 and TRBJ1-2; 7 bases match TRBD1. The CDR3 length is 12 residues. V lost 4 bases and J lost 4; bases outside the gene matches: 3. Germline V gene lookup returns CDR1 SQVTM and CDR2 ANQGSEA. The CDR3 loop reads CSVGQGGYGYTF. In DNA form, the CDR3 reads TGCAGCGTTGGACAGGGTGGCTATGGCTACACCTTC.

In regard to this clone: Other DNA sequences from this sample encode an identical CDR3 as well. The chain combines TRBV28 with TRBJ2-7, with D perhaps TRBD1 (6 bases). Germline V CDR1 and CDR2: MDHEN, SYDVKM. V lost 7 bases, J lost 7 bases, and 20 bases lay in between. This CDR3 has 14 residues. This chain's CDR3 is CASNSLGQGLEQYF. For the CDR3, the DNA is TGTGCCAGCAATTCACTCGGGCAGGGGCTGGAGCAGTACTTC.

The CDR3 reads CASSLSPGWDYGYTF. In DNA form, the CDR3 reads TGTGCCAGCAGTTTATCTCCGGGTTGGGACTATGGCTACACCTTC. The J gene is TRBJ1-2, the V gene TRBV27, with D unresolved. The germline V gene encodes CDR1 MNHEY and CDR2 SMNVEV (reference sequence). The CDR3 extends over 15 amino acids. V was shortened by 0 bases and J by 3 bases, with 11 bases between the two germline ends.

The rearrangement uses TRBV9 and TRBJ1-1; the D gene is possibly TRBD1 (6 bases). This CDR3 contains 15 residues. Germline CDR1 and CDR2: SGDLS and YYNGEE. Trimming removed 0 bases from V and 1 base from J, with 10 bases in between. CDR3 residues: CASSVVIRGNTEAFF. CDR3 in DNA: TGTGCCAGCAGCGTAGTGATCAGGGGGAACACTGAAGCTTTCTTT.

The chain uses TRBV5-4 and TRBJ1-1, with TRBD1 as a possible D gene (6 bases). CDR3 size: 15 residues. With 4 bases removed from V and 1 base from J, the gap between germline ends came to 14 bases. Germline loops: CDR1 SGHNT, CDR2 YYREEE (reference sequence). The CDR3: CASSLEGGKNTEAFF. DNA for the CDR3: TGTGCCAGCAGCCTCGAAGGGGGTAAGAACACTGAAGCTTTCTTT.

The chain employs TRBV28 and TRBJ2-5, with 7 bases identical to TRBD1. Looked up from germline, CDR1 is MDHEN and CDR2 is SYDVKM. V was clipped by 6 bases and J by 5 bases; unmatched bases: 12. The CDR3 covers 15 residues. CDR3 in amino acids: CASSNDQPGQETQYF. The CDR3, as DNA: TGTGCCAGCAGCAACGACCAACCGGGACAGGAGACCCAGTACTTC. The full variable domain, its missing parts supplied by reference TRBV28 and TRBJ2-5, is DVKVTQSSRYLVKRTGEKVFLECVQDMDHENMFWYRQDPGLGLRLIYFSYDVKMKEKGDIPEGYSVSREKKERFSLILESASTNQTSMYLCASSNDQPGQETQYFGPGTRLLVL.

The chain is built from TRBV9 and TRBJ1-1; tentative D call: TRBD1 (5 bases). There are 14 residues in the CDR3. Germline CDR1 and CDR2: SGDLS and YYNGEE. Trimming removed 3 bases at V and 5 bases at J, with 14 bases between. This CDR3 reads CASSERDLGTEAFF. The CDR3 DNA sequence: TGTGCCAGCAGCGAGAGGGACCTCGGAACTGAAGCTTTCTTT.

This clone was seen just once. V and J are TRBV7-8 and TRBJ2-7, with 15 nucleotides matching TRBD2. The CDR3 runs to 16 residues. V shed 5 bases and J 5 bases; nucleotides not matched to a gene: 7. Looked up from germline, CDR1 is SGHVS and CDR2 is FQNEAQ. As DNA, the CDR3 is TGTGCCAGCAGCCCTCGGACTAGCGGGGGGGCAGACGAGCAGTACTTC. Its translation: CASSPRTSGGADEQYF.